This TCR beta chain was identified in a study of blood T cell repertoires in COVID-19. Study-level background: Donors in the United States, Italy and Spain gave samples during acute or convalescent COVID-19.

Generated by immunoSEQ multiplex PCR, the TCRdb table keeps only in-frame clones and is missing some. The table lists tens of thousands of clones, more than 80% of them singletons. This clone has a single count. CDR1 and CDR2 (germline): LGHNT, FRNRAP. V was shortened by 6 bases and J by 8 bases, with 16 bases between the two germline ends. The CDR3 length is 13 residues. The source is a male donor with active COVID-19. Specimen: peripheral blood. This chain uses TRBV12-5 with TRBJ1-2; weak D call: TRBD1 (5 bases). In DNA, the CDR3 is TGTGCTAGTGGCCGAGACGTCAAGGGGGGCTACACCTTC. Translated: CASGRDVKGGYTF. The full variable domain, with the rest looked up from reference TRBV12-5 and TRBJ1-2, is DARVTQTPRHKVTEMGQEVTMRCQPILGHNTVFWYRQTMMQGLELLAYFRNRAPLDDSGMPKDRFSAEMPDATLATLKIQPSEPRDSAVYFCASGRDVKGGYTFGSGTRLTVV.